The sequence of this TCR beta chain was determined in a study of blood T cell repertoires in COVID-19. Assay used: immunoSEQ multiplex PCR; TCRdb lists only in-frame clones, some missing. The sample consists of about 260,000 clones, about 89% of them appearing once. A remark on this clone: This same CDR3 is encoded by further DNA sequences in the sample.

The sequence was collected from a man aged 35-49 years who had recovered from COVID-19. Material: peripheral blood.

DNA for the CDR3: TGTGCCAGCTCACCACGAACAGGGTCCTACGAGCAGTACTTC. Translating gives CASSPRTGSYEQYF. The chain links TRBV18 to TRBJ2-7; the D gene is possibly TRBD1 (6 bases). This CDR3 has 14 amino acids. CDR1 and CDR2 from the germline V gene are KGHSH and LQKENI. Trimming cost V 1 base and J 1 base, with 8 bases left between them.